A single sample is the source of the 14 T cell receptor beta chains below, sequenced in a study of T-cell reconstitution after alpha-beta-depleted transplantation in children. Unique molecular identifiers featured in how the TCRbeta library was prepared. TCRdb reprocessed the PCR reads with MiXCR, giving one entry per CDR3 protein. The table includes around 340,000 distinct CDR3 sequences, about an eighth detected once. Source: PBMCs, taken from the stem cell graft. Receptors were obtained from a human donor who donated a stem cell graft to a child with Fanconi anemia.

V gene TRBV7-9 combines with J gene TRBJ2-2; a possible D gene is TRBD1 (6 bases). This CDR3 comprises 14 residues. Trimming shortened V by 8 bases and J by 2 bases, and 12 bases separated the two germline ends. Germline lookup yields CDR1 SEHNR and CDR2 FQNEAQ (reference sequence). This chain's CDR3 is CASAEGVNTGELFF. In DNA, the CDR3 is TGTGCCAGCGCTGAGGGGGTTAACACCGGGGAGCTGTTTTTT.

This clonotype was recorded at least ten times. The chain is built from TRBV4-3 and TRBJ1-2; D unresolved. V was trimmed by 0 bases and J by 9 bases, leaving 14 bases between them. This CDR3 comprises 14 residues. Germline V gene sequence: CDR1 LGHNA, CDR2 YSLEER. The CDR3 DNA sequence: TGCGCCAGCAGCCAAGATATCTCGGGCAGGAGCTACACCTTC. This translates into CASSQDISGRSYTF.

In its sample, this clonotype was seen a few times. This chain connects TRBV11-2 to TRBJ2-7; D may match TRBD1 or TRBD2 (5 bases each). Trimming removed 6 bases at V and 2 bases at J, with 14 bases between. The CDR3 extends over 14 amino acids. Germline V gives CDR1 SGHAT, CDR2 FQNNGV. The CDR3 region is CASRMGTAAYEQYF. The CDR3 bases are TGTGCCAGCAGGATGGGGACGGCGGCCTACGAGCAGTACTTC.

This clonotype turned up a few times. The CDR3 here is CASSQPRELNYGYTF. The CDR3, as DNA: TGTGCCAGCAGCCAACCACGGGAGTTAAACTATGGCTACACCTTC. The chain recombines TRBV4-2 with TRBJ1-2; D unclear. Trimming left V 2 bases short and J 2 bases short, with 12 bases between. CDR1 is LGHNA and CDR2 is YNFKEQ in the germline V gene. This CDR3 is built from 15 residues.

Turning to this clonotype: It may be a read error: a sequence one base away is much more abundant. The gene calls are TRBV4-2 and TRBJ2-2; the match to TRBD2 covers 7 bases. Per germline, CDR1 LGHNA and CDR2 YNFKEQ. The CDR3 is 17 residues long. CDR3 nucleotide sequence: TGTGCCAGGAGCCGACTTCAGACTAGCCCGAACACCGGGGAGCTGTTTTTT. It yields the protein CARSRLQTSPNTGELFF.

The chain joins TRBV7-2 to TRBJ2-5; D ambiguous. CDR1 and CDR2 from the germline V gene are SGHTA and FQGNSA. The CDR3 totals 13 residues. V was trimmed by 8 bases and J by 2 bases, leaving 12 bases between them. CDR3 in amino acids: CASELSEQETQYF. CDR3 bases: TGTGCCAGCGAACTCTCGGAACAAGAGACCCAGTACTTC.

Remarks on this clonotype: This sequence may be a read error, since a much larger clone differs from it by one base. The conserved closing phenylalanine or tryptophan is absent in this CDR3, likely reflecting a read error. The chain combines TRBV20-1 with TRBJ1-1, with 10 bases that match TRBD1. The germline CDR1 and CDR2 sequences are DFQATT and SNEGSKA (reference sequence). V was clipped by 6 bases and J by 6 bases; unmatched bases: 7. CDR3 length: 13 amino acids. CDR3 DNA: TGCAGTGCCCTGGACAGGGGGGCGTCTGAAGCTTTCTAT. It is translated as CSALDRGASEAFY.

The chain couples TRBV5-1 to TRBJ2-7; D possibly corresponds to TRBD1 (6 bases). Between the trimmed V and J ends, which lost 0 bases and 7 bases, there was a span of 14 bases. This CDR3 contains 14 residues. Germline V lookup: CDR1 SGHRS, CDR2 YFSETQ. The CDR3 loop reads CASSLGLGAREQYF. CDR3 nucleotides: TGCGCCAGCAGCTTGGGTCTGGGGGCGAGGGAGCAGTACTTC.

The V call is TRBV7-9, the J call TRBJ2-1; D is undetermined. Germline V gene sequence: CDR1 SEHNR, CDR2 FQNEAQ (reference sequence). The CDR3 consists of 15 residues. The V end was cut by 2 bases, the J end by 5 bases, with 13 bases between. CDR3 sequence reads: CASSLIAPRNNEQFF. In DNA form, the CDR3 reads TGTGCCAGCAGCTTAATAGCCCCGAGGAACAATGAGCAGTTCTTC.

This clonotype was picked up many times. V gene TRBV3-1 combines with J gene TRBJ2-5; D call uncertain. Deletions cut 2 bases from V and 3 bases from J, with 10 bases between. CDR3 length equals 14 residues. Germline V gene data show CDR1 as LGHDT and CDR2 as YNNKEL (reference sequence). CDR3 region: CASSQPPAEETQYF. In DNA form, the CDR3 reads TGTGCCAGCAGCCAACCCCCGGCGGAAGAGACCCAGTACTTC.

This clonotype was seen repeatedly, ten times or more. The CDR3 sequence: CASSLSSVNTEAFF. The CDR3 region has the DNA TGTGCCAGCAGCTTATCCTCGGTAAACACTGAAGCTTTCTTT. This chain uses TRBV7-2 with TRBJ1-1, with unresolved D. The CDR3 spans 14 residues. The V gene's germline CDR1 is SGHTA and CDR2 FQGNSA. Between the trimmed V and J ends, which lost 2 bases and 2 bases, there was a span of 9 bases.

This clonotype has more than one count but fewer than ten. This may come from a read error, since a much larger clone is one base off. V and J are TRBV5-1 and TRBJ2-3; D not certain. CDR1 and CDR2 (germline): SGHRS, YFSETQ. The CDR3 length is 14 residues. The V gene lost 0 bases and the J gene lost 2 bases, with 7 bases spanning the gap. The CDR3 region is CASSLEQTTDTQYF. The CDR3, as DNA: TGCGCCAGCAGCTTGGAACAGACCACAGATACGCAGTATTTT. The entire variable domain, with the rest obtained from reference TRBV5-1 and TRBJ2-3, is as follows: KAGVTQTPRYLIKTRGQQVTLSCSPISGHRSVSWYQQTPGQGLQFLFEYFSETQRNKGNFPGRFSGRQFSNSRSEMNVSTLELGDSALYLCASSLEQTTDTQYFGPGTRLTVL.

The chain carries TRBV12-5 and TRBJ1-1, with D unresolved. This CDR3 comprises 13 residues. The V gene's germline CDR1 is LGHNT and CDR2 FRNRAP. V was shortened by 5 bases and J by 1 base, with 8 bases between the two germline ends. The CDR3 bases are TGTGCTAGTGGTCCGAGGACGAACACTGAAGCTTTCTTT. Translated: CASGPRTNTEAFF.

This clonotype appeared a few times. The chain recombines TRBV20-1 with TRBJ2-3; TRBD2 agrees at 11 bases. Germline V lookup: CDR1 DFQATT, CDR2 SNEGSKA (reference sequence). With V trimmed by 5 bases and J by 2 bases, 6 bases remained unmatched. The CDR3 is 15 amino acids. The CDR3 loop is CSADRLAGTTDTQYF. The DNA of the CDR3 is TGCAGTGCTGACCGACTAGCGGGAACCACAGATACGCAGTATTTT.